This TCR beta chain was identified during a study of regulatory T cells in long-lasting Graves disease. This clonotype was observed a handful of times. As for time point: persistent/refractory GD, antithyroid drugs over 5 years with positive TRAb. RNA from PBMCs was the source of the TCR library. Sequencing libraries for TCR beta were prepared with iRepertoire HTBI primers and Arm-PCR of CDR3 regions. Each CDR3 protein gets one entry after TCRdb re-called the multiplex PCR reads with MiXCR. The sample contains about half a million distinct CDR3 sequences, about 20% of which appear only once. The CDR3 is made up of 17 amino acids. Germline V gene data show CDR1 as SEHNR and CDR2 as FQNEAQ (reference sequence). V lost 1 base to trimming and J lost 1 base; unmatched junction nucleotides: 7.

This TCR was recovered from a female donor with Graves disease. The chain carries TRBV7-9 and TRBJ2-7; 10 bases fit TRBD1. Material: peripheral blood mononuclear cells (PBMCs), obtained when the disease was refractory, from a patient treated with antithyroid drugs. CDR3 coding DNA: TGTGCCAGCAGCTTAGGTACAGGGGGACAGGGGTCCTACGAGCAGTACTTC. Protein: CASSLGTGGQGSYEQYF.